The clone carrying this TCR beta chain was counted once. This sample was taken from a study of blood T cell repertoires in COVID-19. Across the study: Nucleic acid was either cDNA or gDNA, and it came from T cells, B-cell-depleted T cells, or PBMCs.

Authors' methods: Amplification from reference gene primers served as the basis for estimated nucleated cell counts. Sequencing was performed with immunoSEQ multiplex PCR; in TCRdb, only in-frame clones are kept and a portion is missing. That table gives V, J and clone size, and the DNA gave D and trimming. The table records roughly 140,000 clones, 70% to 85% of them present only once. The length of the CDR3 is 16 residues. CDR1 is LNHNV and CDR2 is YYDKDF in the germline V gene (reference sequence). V lost 3 bases to trimming and J lost 1 base; unmatched junction nucleotides: 6. The sample was peripheral blood. The clonotype comes from a man between 60 and 75 years old with active or convalescent COVID-19. This chain links TRBV15 with TRBJ1-5; TRBD1 matches 7 bases. CDR3 in amino acids: CATSSLKTGSNQPQHF. As DNA, the CDR3 is TGTGCCACCAGCAGCCTAAAGACAGGGAGCAATCAGCCCCAGCATTTT.